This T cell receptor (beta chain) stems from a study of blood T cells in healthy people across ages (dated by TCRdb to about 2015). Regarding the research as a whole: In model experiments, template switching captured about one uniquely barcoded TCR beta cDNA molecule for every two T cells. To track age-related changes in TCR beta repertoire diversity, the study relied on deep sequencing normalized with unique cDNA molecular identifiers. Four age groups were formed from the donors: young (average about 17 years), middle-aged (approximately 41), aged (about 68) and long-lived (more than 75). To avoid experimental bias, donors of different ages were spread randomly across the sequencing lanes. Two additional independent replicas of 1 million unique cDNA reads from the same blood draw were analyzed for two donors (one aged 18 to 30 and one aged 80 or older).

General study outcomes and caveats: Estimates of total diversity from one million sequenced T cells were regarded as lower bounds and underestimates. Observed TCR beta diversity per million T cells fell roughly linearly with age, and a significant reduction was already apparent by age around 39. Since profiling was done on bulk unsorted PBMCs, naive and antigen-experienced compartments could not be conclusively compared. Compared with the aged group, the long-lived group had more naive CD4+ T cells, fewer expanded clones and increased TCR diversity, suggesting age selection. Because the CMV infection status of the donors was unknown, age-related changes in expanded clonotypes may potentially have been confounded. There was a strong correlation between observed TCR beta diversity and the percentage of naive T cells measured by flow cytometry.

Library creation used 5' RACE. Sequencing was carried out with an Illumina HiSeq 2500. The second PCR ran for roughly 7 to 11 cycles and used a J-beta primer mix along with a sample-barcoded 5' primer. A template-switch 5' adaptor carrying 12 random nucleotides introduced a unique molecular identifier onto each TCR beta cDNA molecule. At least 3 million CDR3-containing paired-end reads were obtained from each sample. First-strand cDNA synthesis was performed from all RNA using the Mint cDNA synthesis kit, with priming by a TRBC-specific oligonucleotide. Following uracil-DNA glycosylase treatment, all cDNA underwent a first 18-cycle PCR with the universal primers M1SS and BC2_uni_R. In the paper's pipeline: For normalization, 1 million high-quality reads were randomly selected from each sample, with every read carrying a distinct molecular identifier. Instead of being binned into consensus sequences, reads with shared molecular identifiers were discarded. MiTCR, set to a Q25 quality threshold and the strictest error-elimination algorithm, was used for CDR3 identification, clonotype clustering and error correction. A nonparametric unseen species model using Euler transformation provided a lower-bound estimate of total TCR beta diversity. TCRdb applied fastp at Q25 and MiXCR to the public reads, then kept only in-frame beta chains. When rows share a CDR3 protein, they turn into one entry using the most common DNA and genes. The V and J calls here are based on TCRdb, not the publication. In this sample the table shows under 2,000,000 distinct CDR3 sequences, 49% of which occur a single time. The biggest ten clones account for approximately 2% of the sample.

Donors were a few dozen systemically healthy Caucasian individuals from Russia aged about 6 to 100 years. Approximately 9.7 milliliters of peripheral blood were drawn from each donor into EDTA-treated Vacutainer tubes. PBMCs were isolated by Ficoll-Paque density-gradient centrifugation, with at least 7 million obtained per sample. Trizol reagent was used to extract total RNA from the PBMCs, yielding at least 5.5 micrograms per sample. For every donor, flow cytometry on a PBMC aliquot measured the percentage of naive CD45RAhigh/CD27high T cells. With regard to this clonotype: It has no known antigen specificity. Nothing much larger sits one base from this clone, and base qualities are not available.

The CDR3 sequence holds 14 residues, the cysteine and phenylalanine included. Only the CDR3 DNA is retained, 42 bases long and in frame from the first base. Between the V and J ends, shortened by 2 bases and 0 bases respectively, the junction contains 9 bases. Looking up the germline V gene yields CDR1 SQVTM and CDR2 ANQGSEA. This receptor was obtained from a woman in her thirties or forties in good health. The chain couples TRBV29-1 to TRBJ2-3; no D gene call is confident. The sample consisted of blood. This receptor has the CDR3 CSVERRLSTDTQYF. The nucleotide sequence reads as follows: TGCAGCGTTGAAAGGCGGCTAAGCACAGATACGCAGTATTTT.